Listed here is a single TCR beta chain. This specimen comes from a study of blood T cell repertoires in COVID-19. Study background: T cells, B-cell-depleted T cells, or PBMCs provided the cDNA or gDNA that served as material.

Original methodology: By means of reference gene primer amplification, nucleated cell counts were estimated. TCRdb's copy holds only in-frame clones and misses some; the assay was immunoSEQ multiplex PCR. The V and J calls and clone size come from that table; D and trimming were worked out from the DNA. The sample yields about 70,000 clones, around 88% seen once. This TCR derives from a human donor in a cohort sampled during active COVID-19. The specimen was peripheral blood.

The CDR3 is CASGWEGDTEAFF. The CDR3 DNA reads as TGTGCCAGTGGTTGGGAGGGGGACACTGAAGCTTTCTTT. The chain links TRBV6-5 to TRBJ1-1; tentative D call: TRBD1 (6 bases). The ends were cut back, 9 bases at V and 3 bases at J, with 14 bases in the middle. The length of the CDR3 is 13 residues. The germline CDR1 and CDR2 sequences are MNHEY and SVGAGI.